One and the same sample provided the 26 T cell receptor beta chains below, sequenced in a study of blood T cell repertoires in COVID-19. Repertoires were generated with immunoSEQ multiplex PCR, while TCRdb's copy carries only in-frame clones and drops some. The table lists 95,000 to 110,000 clones, over 70% of them singletons, with 13% in the top ten. The sample comprised peripheral blood. These receptors all come from a human donor in a cohort sampled during active or convalescent COVID-19.

V usage is TRBV6-4 and J usage is TRBJ2-2, with 10 bases lining up with TRBD1. V dropped 6 bases and J dropped 5; count of bases not matched to a gene: 3. This CDR3 is 14 amino acids long. CDR1 MRHNA and CDR2 SNTAGT come from the germline V gene. The CDR3 DNA reads TGTGCCAGCAGACGGGACAGGGGAACCGGGGAGCTGTTTTTT. Translating gives CASRRDRGTGELFF.

This chain links TRBV29-1 with TRBJ2-7; TRBD1 agrees at 7 bases. CDR3 length: 12 residues. Germline lookup yields CDR1 SQVTM and CDR2 ANQGSEA. Losses at the gene ends were 4 bases for V and 2 bases for J; bases not matched to a gene: 2. The CDR3 is CSVGQGTYEQYF. DNA for the CDR3: TGCAGCGTTGGACAGGGAACCTACGAGCAGTACTTC.

As to this clone: Additional DNA sequences in this sample encode the identical CDR3. The chain is built from TRBV3-1 (or the pseudogene TRBV3-2) and TRBJ2-5, with no clear D. The CDR3 is 11 amino acids. In germline, CDR1 is LGHDT, CDR2 YNNKEL (reference sequence). Trimming took 4 bases from V and 4 from J, leaving 4 bases between them. CDR3 sequence reads: CASSPGETQYF. The CDR3 DNA reads TGTGCCAGCAGCCCGGGAGAGACCCAGTACTTC.

J is TRBJ2-1 and V is TRBV4-1; 9 nucleotides agree with TRBD1. CDR1 is MGHRA, CDR2 YSYEKL, per germline. The length of the CDR3 is 15 residues. V shed 0 bases, J shed 7 bases, and the junction held 4 bases outside the gene matches. As DNA, the CDR3 is TGCGCCAGCAGCCAAGAGGACAGGGGTAGAAATGAGCAGTTCTTC. Its protein product is CASSQEDRGRNEQFF.

This rearrangement joins TRBV6-4 to TRBJ2-3, with D unclear. The CDR3 is 15 amino acids. Trimming pared 0 bases from V and 0 bases from J, leaving 7 bases between. Germline CDR1 reads MRHNA; CDR2 reads SNTAGT. DNA for the CDR3: TGTGCCAGCAGTGACTCATTAGCTAGCACAGATACGCAGTATTTT. As protein: CASSDSLASTDTQYF.

The rearrangement joins TRBV7-7 to TRBJ2-3, with TRBD1 matching 8 bases. CDR3 length: 14 amino acids. The germline V gene has CDR1 SSHAT and CDR2 FNYEAQ (reference sequence). With 4 bases clipped from V and 1 base from J, the junction kept 1 base outside the gene matches. In DNA, the CDR3 is TGTGCCAGCAGCTCGGACAGGGGCACAGATACGCAGTATTTT. Translation gives CASSSDRGTDTQYF. The entire variable domain, with the rest obtained from reference TRBV7-7 and TRBJ2-3, is as follows: GAGVSQSPRYKVTKRGQDVTLRCDPISSHATLYWYQQALGQGPEFLTYFNYEAQPDKSGLPSDRFSAERPEGSISTLTIQRTEQRDSAMYRCASSSDRGTDTQYFGPGTRLTVL.

A single count supports this clone. The rearrangement links TRBV6-5 to TRBJ1-1; no firm D call. V dropped 0 bases and J dropped 3 bases, with 8 bases sitting between them. The CDR3 runs 14 residues. CDR1 MNHEY and CDR2 SVGAGI come from the germline V gene. Written as DNA, the CDR3 is TGTGCCAGCAGTTACTCGCGGAAGGACACTGAAGCTTTCTTT. Translation gives CASSYSRKDTEAFF.

V is TRBV11-2 and J is TRBJ2-3; 8 positions agree with TRBD2. The CDR3 extends over 15 amino acids. V gave up 1 base and J gave up 4 bases; unmatched junction bases: 4. Germline assignment: CDR1 SGHAT and CDR2 FQNNGV. The CDR3 reads CASSLVGGVSDTQYF. The DNA of the CDR3 is TGTGCCAGCAGCTTAGTCGGGGGGGTGTCAGATACGCAGTATTTT.

This clone was seen a single time. The genes are TRBV3-1 (or the pseudogene TRBV3-2) and TRBJ1-4; D gene unclear. The CDR3 is 15 amino acids. Germline CDR1 is LGHDT and CDR2 is YNNKEL (reference sequence). V lost 1 base and J lost 7, with 13 bases in between. In DNA form, the CDR3 reads TGTGCCAGCAGCCAAGTGTCCAGGAGGCGTGAAAAACTGTTTTTT. Translation: CASSQVSRRREKLFF.

The chain joins TRBV5-1 to TRBJ1-4; possible D gene TRBD1, 5 bases. CDR3 length equals 14 residues. Germline CDR1 reads SGHRS; CDR2 reads YFSETQ. Trimming stripped 4 bases from V and 8 bases from J, with 15 bases between. CDR3: CASSLAGVQEKLFF. The CDR3 DNA follows: TGCGCCAGCAGCCTCGCGGGGGTACAGGAAAAACTGTTTTTT.

The CDR3 loop reads CASSRPGQGHLNTEAFF. The CDR3 DNA is TGTGCCAGCAGTCGGCCGGGACAGGGGCATCTGAACACTGAAGCTTTCTTT. This chain links TRBV28 with TRBJ1-1; 10 positions match TRBD1. Trimming removed 5 bases from V and 0 bases from J; junction bases left unmatched: 9. CDR1 and CDR2 (germline): MDHEN, SYDVKM. The CDR3 consists of 17 residues.

This rearrangement joins TRBV6-2 or TRBV6-3 to TRBJ2-5, with a weak D call TRBD2 (7 bases). V lost 2 bases, J lost 7 bases, and 14 bases lay in between. Germline-derived CDR1 and CDR2 are MNHEY and SVGEGT. The CDR3 covers 14 residues. This CDR3 is CASSYGQGGGTQYF. The CDR3 nucleotides read TGTGCCAGCAGTTACGGCCAAGGGGGGGGGACCCAGTACTTC.

This clone occurred a few times. V and J are TRBV29-1 and TRBJ1-5; D gene ambiguous. There are 13 residues in the CDR3. The germline V gene has CDR1 SQVTM and CDR2 ANQGSEA. V gave up 5 bases and J gave up 2 bases, with 10 bases separating them. The CDR3 nucleotides read TGCAGCGTTTCTGAGGGCCGCAATCAGCCCCAGCATTTT. Translation gives CSVSEGRNQPQHF. The entire variable domain, with the rest obtained from reference TRBV29-1 and TRBJ1-5, is as follows: SAVISQKPSRDICQRGTSLTIQCQVDSQVTMMFWYRQQPGQSLTLIATANQGSEATYESGFVIDKFPISRPNLTFSTLTVSNMSPEDSSIYLCSVSEGRNQPQHFGDGTRLSIL.

The chain recombines TRBV7-2 with TRBJ1-6, with D perhaps TRBD1 (5 bases). Germline V gene sequence: CDR1 SGHTA, CDR2 FQGNSA. V gave up 0 bases and J gave up 8 bases, with 11 bases separating them. This CDR3 has 15 amino acids. This CDR3 reads CASSLATEAYSPLHF. The CDR3 nucleotides are TGTGCCAGCAGCTTAGCGACAGAAGCTTATTCACCCCTCCACTTT.

The V call is TRBV9, the J call TRBJ1-5, with TRBD1 identical over 9 bases. The CDR3 runs to 14 residues. Germline CDR1 and CDR2: SGDLS and YYNGEE. Trimming cost V 4 bases and J 2 bases; bases outside gene matches: 1. CDR3 in amino acids: CASSRDRGNQPQHF. The CDR3 region has the DNA TGTGCCAGCAGCCGGGACAGGGGCAATCAGCCCCAGCATTTT.

This clone was observed a few times. This rearrangement joins TRBV19 to TRBJ2-1; perhaps TRBD2 as D (5 bases). The CDR3 consists of 16 residues. The germline V and J ends were trimmed by 1 base and 0 bases, with 10 bases remaining between them. The germline gives CDR1 LNHDA, CDR2 SQIVND (reference sequence). CDR3 DNA: TGTGCCAGTAGTATAGGTGGAGGAAGCTCCTACAATGAGCAGTTCTTC. This codes for CASSIGGGSSYNEQFF.

The CDR3 loop reads CASSTSGDEQFF. As DNA, the CDR3 is TGTGCCAGTAGTACTAGCGGCGATGAGCAGTTCTTC. This chain joins TRBV19 and TRBJ2-1; 7 nucleotides align to TRBD2. The CDR3 is 12 residues long. V shed 4 bases, J shed 8 bases, and the junction held 2 bases outside the gene matches. Germline V lookup: CDR1 LNHDA, CDR2 SQIVND (reference sequence).

The V call is TRBV11-3, the J call TRBJ2-3; weak D call: TRBD2 (6 bases). CDR3 size: 14 residues. The V and J ends lost 4 bases and 5 bases respectively, with 13 bases between them. Germline V gene data show CDR1 as SGHNT and CDR2 as YENEEA. CDR3 bases: TGTGCCAGCAGCTCCCGCAAGGAGGGAGATACGCAGTATTTT. Translating it yields CASSSRKEGDTQYF.

V usage is TRBV6-5 and J usage is TRBJ2-7, with a tentative D call TRBD1 (6 bases). CDR1 and CDR2 from the germline V gene are MNHEY and SVGAGI. CDR3 length: 13 residues. The V and J ends lost 9 bases and 2 bases respectively, with 14 bases between them. CDR3 loop: CASQGSATYEQYF. DNA of the CDR3: TGTGCCAGTCAGGGGAGCGCTACCTACGAGCAGTACTTC.

The chain joins TRBV24-1 to TRBJ2-3; D is perhaps TRBD2 (6 bases). Germline lookup yields CDR1 KGHDR and CDR2 SFDVKD. CDR3 size: 15 residues. Trimming removed 9 bases from V and 2 bases from J, with 17 bases in between. The CDR3 loop is CATEHGGIYTDTQYF. Here the CDR3 DNA reads TGTGCCACCGAGCATGGCGGGATTTACACAGATACGCAGTATTTT.

The V call is TRBV30, the J call TRBJ1-1, with no clear D. The CDR3 is 13 residues long. Germline assignment: CDR1 GTSNPN and CDR2 SVGIG (reference sequence). Trimming removed 1 base from V and 3 bases from J, with 9 bases in between. The CDR3 reads CAWSGPGDTEAFF. For the CDR3, the DNA is TGTGCCTGGAGTGGACCCGGGGACACTGAAGCTTTCTTT.

The chain joins TRBV7-2 to TRBJ2-3; TRBD2 matches at 7 bases. Germline V gives CDR1 SGHTA, CDR2 FQGNSA. CDR3 length: 14 residues. J lost 5 bases, V lost 2 bases, and 4 bases had no gene match. CDR3 sequence reads: CASSLRGSRDTQYF. CDR3 nucleotide sequence: TGTGCCAGCAGCTTACGCGGGAGTCGAGATACGCAGTATTTT.

The chain carries TRBV30 and TRBJ2-7, with no clear D. V was cut by 2 bases and J by 0 bases, with 8 bases left in between. The germline gives CDR1 GTSNPN, CDR2 SVGIG (reference sequence). CDR3 size: 13 residues. DNA for the CDR3: TGTGCCTGGAGTACACACCCCTCCTACGAGCAGTACTTC. Amino acid sequence: CAWSTHPSYEQYF.

Here the CDR3 DNA reads TGTGCCAGCAGCCGATCCCGGGACAGTCAATCCTACGAGCAGTACTTC. This gives the protein CASSRSRDSQSYEQYF. The chain couples TRBV7-9 to TRBJ2-7; 7 bases match TRBD1. CDR1 is SEHNR and CDR2 is FQNEAQ in the germline V gene (reference sequence). The CDR3 sequence is 16 residues long. The V segment lost 5 bases and the J segment 1 base; nucleotides outside the gene matches: 11.

This chain joins TRBV18 and TRBJ1-1, with 7 bases that match TRBD1. This CDR3 has 15 residues. The germline CDR1 and CDR2 sequences are KGHSH and LQKENI. The ends lost 3 bases at V and 5 bases at J; junction bases unmatched: 9. CDR3 nucleotides: TGTGCCAGCTCACCTTTTGACAGGGACGGGACTGAAGCTTTCTTT. Protein: CASSPFDRDGTEAFF.

With regard to this clone: The same CDR3 also results from other DNA sequences found in this sample. V usage is TRBV6-5 and J usage is TRBJ2-7; the match to TRBD1 covers 9 bases. Per the germline V gene, CDR1 is MNHEY and CDR2 is SVGAGI. This CDR3 comprises 14 residues. The J segment lost 0 bases and the V segment lost 6 bases, leaving 3 bases of the junction unmatched. DNA for the CDR3: TGTGCCAGCAGATCGGGACAGGGCTCCTACGAGCAGTACTTC. Its translation: CASRSGQGSYEQYF.